What follows are 6 T cell receptor beta chains derived from one specimen sequenced in a study of T cell repertoires in cytomegalovirus infection (dated by TCRdb to between 2018 and 2021). Their antigens remain unidentified. Sequenced using an Illumina HiSeq 1500. TCRdb passed the public sequencing reads through fastp at Q25 and MiXCR, retaining productive beta sequences. Rows with a matching CDR3 protein are joined into one entry that keeps the most common DNA and genes. Across this sample there are some 130,000 distinct CDR3 sequences, with around 25% seen only once. Together, the top ten hold about 37% of the sample. Input material: PBMCs, sequenced either directly or after in vitro stimulation (not recorded which). The receptors come from a human donor in good health (CMV status not recorded). Some clones in this sample may be carry-over from other donors' samples.

The genes are TRBV20-1 and TRBJ2-1, with D possibly being TRBD1 (7 bases). This CDR3 contains 11 residues. From germline, CDR1 is DFQATT and CDR2 SNEGSKA (reference sequence). V was cut by 6 bases and J by 7 bases, with 10 bases left in between. For the CDR3, the DNA is TGCAGTGCCTCAGGGGGGAATGAGCAGTTCTTC. This codes for CSASGGNEQFF.

This clonotype was found many times. This chain joins TRBV28 and TRBJ2-4; TRBD2 agrees at 9 bases. The CDR3 is 16 amino acids. V was clipped by 5 bases and J by 2 bases; unmatched bases: 7. Germline CDR1 reads MDHEN; CDR2 reads SYDVKM. This chain's CDR3 is CASSPPGLASKNIQYF. Here the CDR3 DNA reads TGTGCCAGCAGTCCTCCGGGACTAGCTTCCAAAAACATTCAGTACTTC.

This clonotype was recorded a few times. The rearrangement uses TRBV19 and TRBJ1-6, with unresolved D. V shed 3 bases and J shed 9 bases, with 12 bases lying between them. Germline V gives CDR1 LNHDA, CDR2 SQIVND (reference sequence). This CDR3 has 14 amino acids. As DNA, the CDR3 is TGTGCCAGTAGTATGGATCACAAGCTTTCACCCCTCCACTTT. Translation: CASSMDHKLSPLHF. Variable domain in full (rest from reference TRBV19 and TRBJ1-6): DGGITQSPKYLFRKEGQNVTLSCEQNLNHDAMYWYRQDPGQGLRLIYYSQIVNDFQKGDIAEGYSVSREKKESFPLTVTSAQKNPTAFYLCASSMDHKLSPLHFGNGTRLTVT.

The chain's CDR3 is CASSQGDTDLGYTF. DNA of the CDR3: TGCGCCAGCAGCCAAGGCGACACGGACCTTGGCTACACCTTC. The V gene is TRBV4-1, the J gene TRBJ1-2; D gene ambiguous. The V end lost 1 base, the J end lost 7 bases, and 13 bases lay between the germline ends. The CDR3 spans 14 residues. The germline gives CDR1 MGHRA, CDR2 YSYEKL.

J is TRBJ2-3 and V is TRBV6-6; TRBD2 agrees at 7 bases. Germline V gene sequence: CDR1 MNHNY, CDR2 SVGAGI (reference sequence). This CDR3 is 16 amino acids long. J was trimmed by 2 bases and V by 5 bases; bases with no gene match: 10. Here the CDR3 DNA reads TGTGCCAGCAGTCCTCTCGGCGGGAGCGTCACAGATACGCAGTATTTT. Translation gives CASSPLGGSVTDTQYF.

The rearrangement joins TRBV27 to TRBJ1-1; perhaps TRBD1 as D (5 bases). The CDR3 covers 14 residues. Trimming left V 4 bases short and J 11 bases short, with 20 bases between. Germline V CDR1 and CDR2: MNHEY, SMNVEV (reference sequence). Here the CDR3 DNA reads TGTGCCAGCAGTTCGGGAACAGAACAGGAGAGGGCTTTCTTT. Its translation is CASSSGTEQERAFF.